Listed below are T cell receptor beta chains from one sample, sequenced in a study of T cell changes during pregnancy in multiple sclerosis. TCRdb's copy holds only in-frame clones and misses some; the assay was immunoSEQ multiplex PCR. The sample lists more than 55,000 clones; 80% to 95% were seen once. The sample was peripheral blood, taken in the first trimester of pregnancy. Receptors originate from a female donor with multiple sclerosis, enrolled in a pregnancy study. CDR3s include the opening cysteine and the closing phenylalanine or tryptophan. The D gene is left open where the match is weak. Expanded clones get a size class; other rows say once, few or many, or leave the size out.

V gene: TRBV6-5
J gene: TRBJ1-1
D gene: NA
clone size: NA
CDR3 protein: CAGSVRENTEAFF
CDR3 DNA: TGTGCCGGTTCAGTCCGGGAGAACACTGAAGCTTTCTTT

V gene: TRBV5-6
J gene: TRBJ1-2
D gene: NA
clone size: NA
CDR3 protein: CASSWTEEGYTF
CDR3 DNA: TGTGCCAGCAGCTGGACTGAAGAGGGCTACACCTTC

V gene: TRBV5-4
J gene: TRBJ2-1
D gene: TRBD2
clone size: NA
CDR3 protein: CASSVTSGGAGEQFF
CDR3 DNA: TGTGCCAGCAGCGTCACTAGCGGGGGGGCCGGTGAGCAGTTCTTC

V gene: TRBV5-8
J gene: TRBJ2-1
D gene: NA
clone size: NA
CDR3 protein: CASSLQQGKQFF
CDR3 DNA: TGTGCCAGCAGCTTGCAACAGGGTAAGCAGTTCTTC

V gene: TRBV2
J gene: TRBJ2-3
D gene: NA
clone size: NA
CDR3 protein: CASRPGGSTDTQYF
CDR3 DNA: TGTGCCAGCCGGCCCGGGGGTAGCACAGATACGCAGTATTTT

V gene: TRBV30
J gene: TRBJ2-4
D gene: NA
clone size: NA
CDR3 protein: CAWSTGRDIQYF
CDR3 DNA: TGTGCCTGGAGTACAGGGAGGGACATTCAGTACTTC

V gene: TRBV7-2
J gene: TRBJ1-2
D gene: NA
clone size: NA
CDR3 protein: CASSPSPGYGYTF
CDR3 DNA: TGTGCCAGCAGCCCAAGTCCGGGGTATGGCTACACCTTC

V gene: TRBV5-1
J gene: TRBJ1-1
D gene: NA
clone size: NA
CDR3 protein: CASSIGQMNTEAFF
CDR3 DNA: TGCGCCAGCAGCATAGGACAGATGAACACTGAAGCTTTCTTT

V gene: TRBV7-2
J gene: TRBJ2-2
D gene: NA
clone size: once
CDR3 protein: CASSLTSGTGELFF
CDR3 DNA: TGTGCCAGCAGCTTAACCTCGGGTACCGGGGAGCTGTTTTTT

V gene: TRBV12-5
J gene: TRBJ1-1
D gene: TRBD1
clone size: once
CDR3 protein: CASGSGQGITEAFF
CDR3 DNA: TGTGCTAGTGGTTCCGGACAGGGAATCACTGAAGCTTTCTTT

V gene: TRBV19
J gene: TRBJ1-4
D gene: NA
clone size: NA
CDR3 protein: CASSISPTGNEKLFF
CDR3 DNA: TGTGCCAGTAGTATTTCGCCCACGGGTAATGAAAAACTGTTTTTT

V gene: TRBV4-2
J gene: TRBJ2-5
D gene: TRBD2
clone size: NA
CDR3 protein: CASSQGKPGGETQYF
CDR3 DNA: TGTGCCAGCAGCCAAGGAAAGCCGGGGGGGGAGACCCAGTACTTC

V gene: TRBV5-1
J gene: TRBJ2-5
D gene: TRBD1
clone size: once
CDR3 protein: CASSFLGTGLQETQYF
CDR3 DNA: TGCGCCAGCAGCTTTTTGGGGACAGGCCTCCAAGAGACCCAGTACTTC

V gene: TRBV12-5
J gene: TRBJ2-3
D gene: TRBD1
clone size: NA
CDR3 protein: CASGSSGTVTQYF
CDR3 DNA: TGTGCTAGTGGTTCGTCCGGGACAGTGACGCAGTATTTT

V gene: TRBV5-8
J gene: TRBJ2-1
D gene: NA
clone size: NA
CDR3 protein: CASSRGQLISYNEQFF
CDR3 DNA: TGTGCCAGCAGCCGTGGACAGCTGATCTCCTACAATGAGCAGTTCTTC

V gene: TRBV5-5
J gene: TRBJ2-1
D gene: TRBD2
clone size: NA
CDR3 protein: CASSLPFGGGNNEQFF
CDR3 DNA: TGTGCCAGCAGCTTGCCCTTCGGCGGGGGGAACAATGAGCAGTTCTTC

V gene: TRBV18
J gene: TRBJ2-1
D gene: TRBD2
clone size: NA
CDR3 protein: CASSPPSGVPNEQFF
CDR3 DNA: TGTGCCAGCTCACCACCTAGCGGGGTTCCCAATGAGCAGTTCTTC

V gene: TRBV5-4
J gene: TRBJ1-1
D gene: NA
clone size: NA
CDR3 protein: CASSLGQINTEAFF
CDR3 DNA: TGTGCCAGCAGCTTGGGGCAGATAAACACTGAAGCTTTCTTT

V gene: TRBV7-9
J gene: TRBJ1-1
D gene: NA
clone size: NA
CDR3 protein: CAGRRDVSTEAFF
CDR3 DNA: TGTGCCGGCCGCAGGGATGTAAGCACTGAAGCTTTCTTT

V gene: TRBV7-9
J gene: TRBJ2-3
D gene: NA
clone size: NA
CDR3 protein: CASLSDTQYF
CDR3 DNA: TGTGCCAGCCTATCAGATACGCAGTATTTT

V gene: TRBV6-4
J gene: TRBJ2-3
D gene: NA
clone size: medium-sized
CDR3 protein: CASSASDTDTQYF
CDR3 DNA: TGTGCCAGCAGTGCTAGCGACACAGATACGCAGTATTTT

V gene: TRBV6-6
J gene: TRBJ1-1
D gene: TRBD1
clone size: NA
CDR3 protein: CASSIPGQDRNTEAFF
CDR3 DNA: TGTGCCAGCAGCATTCCGGGACAGGATCGGAACACTGAAGCTTTCTTT

V gene: TRBV19
J gene: TRBJ1-5
D gene: NA
clone size: NA
CDR3 protein: CASRVGAQPQHF
CDR3 DNA: TGTGCCAGTAGGGTGGGGGCTCAGCCCCAGCATTTT